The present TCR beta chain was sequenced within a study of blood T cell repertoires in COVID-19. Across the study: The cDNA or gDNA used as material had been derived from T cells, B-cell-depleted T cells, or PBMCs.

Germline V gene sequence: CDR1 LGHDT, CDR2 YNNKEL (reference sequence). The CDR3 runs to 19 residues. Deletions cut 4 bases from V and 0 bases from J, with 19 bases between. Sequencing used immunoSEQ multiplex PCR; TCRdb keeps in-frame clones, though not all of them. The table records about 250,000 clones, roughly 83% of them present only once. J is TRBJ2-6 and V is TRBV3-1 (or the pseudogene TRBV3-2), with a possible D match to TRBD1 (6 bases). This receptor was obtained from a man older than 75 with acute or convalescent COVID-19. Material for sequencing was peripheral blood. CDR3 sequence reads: CASSPVRGRLFSGANVLTF. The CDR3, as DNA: TGTGCCAGCAGCCCAGTCAGGGGACGCCTCTTCTCTGGGGCCAACGTCCTGACTTTC.